These T cell receptor beta chains were read from a single sample in a study of identical twins. TCRdb re-called the 5' RACE reads with MiXCR, one entry per CDR3 protein. The sample yields 700,000 or so distinct CDR3 sequences, around 8.3% seen once. Another study also made use of these data, one on yellow fever vaccine responses in identical twins.

Sequenced material: PBMCs. These receptors were obtained from a woman under 30 in good health. CDR3s include the opening cysteine and the closing phenylalanine or tryptophan. D genes are given only for firm matches. Size is stated for part of the rows, as once, few or many counts, or as a class when the clone is expanded.

CDR3	DNA	V	J	D	size
CASSQEGSGTAKETQYF	TGTGCCAGCAGCCAAGAAGGGTCCGGGACAGCTAAAGAGACCCAGTACTTC	TRBV4-2	TRBJ2-5	TRBD1	NA
CSARDQGRGADTQYF	TGCAGTGCTAGAGATCAGGGGAGGGGAGCAGATACGCAGTATTTT	TRBV20-1	TRBJ2-3	NA	NA
CASSQKNEQFF	TGTGCCAGCAGCCAAAAAAATGAGCAGTTCTTC	TRBV6-2/TRBV6-3	TRBJ2-1	NA	few
CASSQRGPDEQFF	TGTGCCAGCAGCCAGAGAGGGCCTGATGAGCAGTTCTTC	TRBV13	TRBJ2-1	NA	few
CASKLHPSYEQYF	TGTGCCAGCAAGTTACATCCGTCCTACGAGCAGTACTTC	TRBV2	TRBJ2-7	NA	few
CASSYSVGGAADTQYF	TGTGCCAGCAGTTACTCTGTCGGGGGGGCCGCAGATACGCAGTATTTT	TRBV6-5	TRBJ2-3	TRBD2	few
CASFQQNGETQYF	TGTGCCAGCTTTCAGCAGAATGGTGAGACCCAGTACTTC	TRBV7-6	TRBJ2-5	NA	few
CSARTDRDAYEQYF	TGCAGTGCTAGGACGGACAGGGACGCTTACGAGCAGTACTTC	TRBV20-1	TRBJ2-7	TRBD1	many
CATALVEQFF	TGTGCCACCGCTCTGGTTGAGCAGTTCTTC	TRBV2	TRBJ2-1	NA	NA
CASSYSPGGNTEAFF	TGTGCCAGCAGTTACTCGCCAGGGGGGAACACTGAAGCTTTCTTT	TRBV6-5	TRBJ1-1	TRBD1	few
CASNLLGTSDHEQYF	TGCGCCAGCAACCTGTTGGGGACTAGCGACCACGAGCAGTACTTC	TRBV5-1	TRBJ2-7	TRBD2	many
CSVTGILGAKNIQYF	TGCAGCGTCACCGGGATTCTGGGAGCCAAAAACATTCAGTACTTC	TRBV29-1	TRBJ2-4	NA	many
CASSGNPTGFFNEQFF	TGTGCCAGCAGCGGGAACCCCACAGGGTTTTTCAATGAGCAGTTCTTC	TRBV9	TRBJ2-1	NA	NA
CSARGGQKIRQGEKLFF	TGCAGTGCTAGAGGCGGACAGAAAATCCGGCAGGGTGAAAAACTGTTTTTT	TRBV20-1	TRBJ1-4	NA	NA
CSARDRGASNPYNEQFF	TGCAGTGCTAGAGACCGGGGAGCTTCTAACCCCTACAATGAGCAGTTCTTC	TRBV20-1	TRBJ2-1	NA	NA
CSASDSGEGYEQYF	TGCAGTGCTAGTGATTCTGGGGAAGGCTACGAGCAGTACTTC	TRBV20-1	TRBJ2-7	NA	NA
CASDQPHRASLVYEQYF	TGTGCCAGCGACCAACCCCACAGGGCTTCATTGGTCTACGAGCAGTACTTC	TRBV21-1	TRBJ2-7	NA	NA
CASRLRTDSPLHF	TGTGCCAGCAGGCTCCGGACCGATTCACCCCTCCACTTT	TRBV7-2	TRBJ1-6	NA	NA
CSATGQATRGTYEQYF	TGCAGTGCCACGGGACAGGCTACGAGGGGTACCTACGAGCAGTACTTC	TRBV20-1	TRBJ2-7	TRBD1	few
CAVGLAGTDTQYF	TGTGCCGTGGGACTAGCGGGAACAGATACGCAGTATTTT	TRBV7-9	TRBJ2-3	TRBD2	many
CAIGTSGGETQYF	TGCGCCATCGGGACTAGCGGTGGAGAGACCCAGTACTTC	TRBV10-2	TRBJ2-5	TRBD2	few
CASRVAGGANEQFF	TGTGCCAGCAGAGTAGCGGGAGGGGCCAATGAGCAGTTCTTC	TRBV6-1	TRBJ2-1	TRBD2	many
CASSLSGDSYGYTF	TGCGCCAGCAGCTTGTCTGGGGACAGCTATGGCTACACCTTC	TRBV5-1	TRBJ1-2	TRBD1	many
CAWSGLRNTGELFF	TGTGCCTGGAGTGGACTGCGGAACACCGGGGAGCTGTTTTTT	TRBV30	TRBJ2-2	NA	NA
CASSPRQGGYIQYF	TGTGCCAGCAGCCCTAGACAGGGAGGATACATTCAGTACTTC	TRBV7-2	TRBJ2-4	NA	many
CASSQDRAQGFNQPQHF	TGCGCCAGCAGCCAAGATCGGGCACAGGGGTTTAATCAGCCCCAGCATTTT	TRBV4-3	TRBJ1-5	TRBD1	many
CSAIPSLSYEQYF	TGCAGTGCTATCCCGAGCCTCTCCTACGAGCAGTACTTC	TRBV20-1	TRBJ2-7	NA	few
CASSLGGLGTHSYNEQFF	TGTGCCAGCAGCCTGGGGGGTCTAGGGACGCATTCCTACAATGAGCAGTTCTTC	TRBV3-1	TRBJ2-1	NA	NA
CASAGKGSEQFF	TGTGCCAGCGCAGGAAAGGGATCTGAGCAGTTCTTC	TRBV7-9	TRBJ2-1	NA	many
CASSLIGGGATEAFF	TGTGCCAGCAGTTTAATTGGCGGGGGAGCAACTGAAGCTTTCTTT	TRBV28	TRBJ1-1	NA	few
CASRQTGYLYEQYF	TGTGCCAGCAGGCAGACAGGGTACCTCTACGAGCAGTACTTC	TRBV12-3/TRBV12-4	TRBJ2-7	TRBD1	many
CASSLTGALGNEQFF	TGTGCCAGCAGTTTAACAGGGGCCCTGGGGAATGAGCAGTTCTTC	TRBV27	TRBJ2-1	TRBD1	NA
CASRPLGLVGPNEQFF	TGTGCCAGCAGGCCCCTTGGACTAGTAGGCCCCAATGAGCAGTTCTTC	TRBV6-2/TRBV6-3	TRBJ2-1	TRBD2	few
CASSQDRELFF	TGCGCCAGCAGCCAAGATCGGGAGCTGTTTTTT	TRBV4-3	TRBJ2-2	NA	many
CARTGQGAYEQYF	TGTGCCAGGACGGGACAGGGGGCCTACGAGCAGTACTTC	TRBV6-2/TRBV6-3	TRBJ2-7	TRBD1	few
CATSDSRTSGRADTQYF	TGTGCCACCAGTGATTCGCGGACTAGCGGGAGGGCTGATACGCAGTATTTT	TRBV24-1	TRBJ2-3	TRBD2	NA
CSARSRTGGPQREQFF	TGCAGTGCTAGGAGTAGGACGGGAGGGCCCCAGCGTGAGCAGTTCTTC	TRBV20-1	TRBJ2-1	TRBD2	NA
CASSHARGTVDTGELFF	TGCGCCAGCAGCCACGCCAGAGGGACAGTGGACACCGGGGAGCTGTTTTTT	TRBV4-1	TRBJ2-2	TRBD1	few
CATSGPGGMPTKAFF	TGTGCCACCAGCGGCCCCGGGGGGATGCCAACCAAAGCTTTCTTT	TRBV15	TRBJ1-1	NA	many
CASSGTGAVQETQYF	TGTGCCAGCAGCGGGACAGGGGCCGTCCAAGAGACCCAGTACTTC	TRBV2	TRBJ2-5	TRBD1	few
CASSFSTNTDTQYF	TGTGCCAGCAGTTTTTCGACGAACACAGATACGCAGTATTTT	TRBV7-9	TRBJ2-3	NA	NA
CASSRGEGARYEQYF	TGTGCCAGCAGTCGGGGAGAGGGGGCAAGATACGAGCAGTACTTC	TRBV3-1	TRBJ2-7	TRBD1	NA
CASSSRGGLYEQYF	TGTGCCAGCAGTTCCCGTGGGGGTCTCTACGAGCAGTACTTC	TRBV27	TRBJ2-7	NA	few
CAIRVAGGTSYEQYF	TGTGCCATCAGGGTAGCGGGAGGGACCTCCTACGAGCAGTACTTC	TRBV10-3	TRBJ2-7	TRBD2	NA
CSVERDTDYQETQYF	TGCAGCGTTGAGAGGGACACGGACTACCAAGAGACCCAGTACTTC	TRBV29-1	TRBJ2-5	NA	many
CASSDYYTPFYEQYF	TGTGCCAGCAGTGACTACTACACCCCCTTCTACGAGCAGTACTTC	TRBV6-1	TRBJ2-7	NA	NA